This is a list of T cell receptor beta chains from one sample in a study of T cell responses to AZD1222 COVID-19 vaccine. Sequenced by immunoSEQ multiplex PCR; TCRdb stores in-frame clones only, minus some. The sample lists 120,000 or so clones; 85% to 90% were seen once. This material consisted of peripheral blood, taken on day 0 of MenACWY control vaccination. These TCRs come from an adult in good health. Both conserved end residues are part of each CDR3. D genes are given only for firm matches. The listing skips clone size in some rows; elsewhere it reads once, few, many or a size class.

TRBJ2-4 | NA | NA | TRBV18 | TGTGCCAGCTCACTTACGGGCTTAAACATTCAGTACTTC | CASSLTGLNIQYF
TRBJ1-2 | NA | NA | TRBV4-2 | TGTGCCAGCAGCCAAGAAACGGCCGTCTATGGCTACACCTTC | CASSQETAVYGYTF
TRBJ2-1 | NA | TRBD2 | TRBV2 | TGTGCCAGCAGACTAGCGGGAGGGCCGGGGGGTGAGCAGTTCTTC | CASRLAGGPGGEQFF
TRBJ1-2 | once | NA | TRBV7-9 | TGTGCCAGCAGCTTAGAGCTGTCAGCTAACTATGGCTACACCTTC | CASSLELSANYGYTF
TRBJ2-7 | NA | NA | TRBV5-5 | TGTGCCAGCAGCACCCTGACCTCCTACGAGCAGTACTTC | CASSTLTSYEQYF
TRBJ2-7 | NA | TRBD1 | TRBV19 | TGTGCCAGTAGTATATACAGGGGGCACTACGAGCAGTACTTC | CASSIYRGHYEQYF
TRBJ1-3 | NA | NA | TRBV30 | TGTGCCTGGACCAGGGGTTCGGGAAACACCATATATTTT | CAWTRGSGNTIYF
TRBJ2-7 | NA | NA | TRBV27 | TGTGCCAGCAGTTTGGCAGGGGGGTACGAGCAGTACTTC | CASSLAGGYEQYF
TRBJ1-4 | NA | NA | TRBV3-1/TRBV3-2 | TGTGCCAGCAGCTCACGAAGGGCCCTAGGGGAACTGTTTTTT | CASSSRRALGELFF
TRBJ2-7 | NA | NA | TRBV5-1 | TGCGCCAGCAGCTTGGGAGACAGCGACTACGAGCAGTACTTC | CASSLGDSDYEQYF
TRBJ2-1 | NA | TRBD1 | TRBV27 | TGTGCCAGCAGTTTTCTCGGCCGGGACAGATACAATGAGCAGTTCTTC | CASSFLGRDRYNEQFF